The 2 T cell receptor beta chains below all came from one sample that was sequenced in a study of cytomegalovirus exposure and HLA in healthy donors. 60 Vbeta and 13 Jbeta primers were used in PCR. Method: immunoSEQ multiplex PCR; TCRdb's copy keeps in-frame clones and lacks some. The table shows about 140,000 clones, with approximately 70% occurring only once. The sequenced material came from PBMCs. The receptors originated from a human donor in good health.

The chain recombines TRBV20-1 with TRBJ1-1, with 7 bases that match TRBD1. CDR1 and CDR2 (germline): DFQATT, SNEGSKA (reference sequence). CDR3 length equals 11 residues. Losses at the gene ends were 6 bases for V and 11 bases for J; bases not matched to a gene: 9. This CDR3 reads CSASRGRGAFF. In DNA, the CDR3 is TGCAGTGCCTCCCGCGGCAGGGGGGCTTTCTTT.

The chain combines TRBV19 with TRBJ2-1, with TRBD2 matching over 7 bases. Germline V lookup: CDR1 LNHDA, CDR2 SQIVND (reference sequence). CDR3 length: 15 amino acids. The V gene end was trimmed by 10 bases and the J gene end by 3 bases; junction bases not matched to a gene: 12. The CDR3 region has the DNA TGTGCCACGGCTAGCCCGATAGCGGGCTACAATGAGCAGTTCTTC. Translation gives CATASPIAGYNEQFF.